Sequencing of this T cell receptor beta chain was carried out in a study of monozygotic twins with inflammatory bowel disease. Study conclusions and caveats: Differences in immunosuppressive treatment may have been a source of added variability in patient repertoires.

TCRdb reprocessed the 5' RACE reads and stores each CDR3 protein as one record, lacking DNA. The listing contains 210,000 or so distinct CDR3 sequences. Comment on this clonotype: Its cognate antigen is unknown.

The CDR3 sequence is 15 residues long. The germline gives CDR1 SGHTA, CDR2 FQGNSA. The rearrangement joins TRBV7-2 to TRBJ2-1; TCRdb returns TRBD2, unconfirmable since there is no DNA. The sequencing input was blood. The source is a human donor with ulcerative colitis or Crohn's disease, or a healthy co-twin of an affected twin (not recorded which). The CDR3 loop is CASSGTSGSWNEQFF.